The rows below give T cell receptor beta chains drawn from one sample of a study of CD8+CD57+ T cells in acquired aplastic anemia. TCRdb analysed the reads with MiXCR anew, one entry per CDR3 protein. The sample has hundreds of thousands of distinct CDR3 sequences, 65% to 80% seen once. Sample: sorted CD4+, CD8+, or CD8+CD57+ T cells (not recorded which) from PBMCs. All receptors derive from a human donor in good health, serving as a control. Each CDR3 is given with its conserved first and last residue.

TRBJ2-1,TRBV12-3/TRBV12-4,CASTIRSGGLNEQFF
TRBJ1-3,TRBV20-1,CSARGFDTSGNTIYF
TRBJ2-7,TRBV10-1,CASPLTVRDF
TRBJ1-6,TRBV12-3/TRBV12-4,CASSVTAGQGEAPLHF
TRBJ2-7,TRBV12-3/TRBV12-4,CASRPGDGRLFCEQCF
TRBJ2-5,TRBV20-1,CSARKGHKEQTQYF
TRBJ1-2,TRBV2,CASSESHRNYGYTF
TRBJ2-1,TRBV7-3,CASGIGGADHNALFF
TRBJ2-1,TRBV2,CASGRDRGYEQFF
TRBJ2-6,TRBV11-3,CASSKEGGGANVLTF
TRBJ1-3,TRBV2,CASSAVRGGTTIYF
TRBJ2-1,TRBV19,CASSILAGSSYNEQFF
TRBJ2-5,TRBV24-1,CATSDPLGLRYF
TRBJ2-7,TRBV5-5,CASSLLGYAYEQYF
TRBJ1-2,TRBV19,CASGRTGGYGYTF
TRBJ2-3,TRBV7-8,CASSVDDAGWGTDTQYF
TRBJ2-7,TRBV7-2,CASSRVGGSSSYEQYF
TRBJ2-7,TRBV30,CAWSKTSRGVSYEQYF
TRBJ2-4,TRBV12-3/TRBV12-4,CASSLRGSLRLAKNIQYF
TRBJ2-3,TRBV7-3,CASSLIRVQATQYF
TRBJ1-1,TRBV15,CASGRAHRNTEAFF
TRBJ2-7,TRBV7-9,CASILVPRAYQQSF
TRBJ2-7,TRBV6-5,CASRPGSSSYEQYF
TRBJ1-5,TRBV12-3/TRBV12-4,CASSLTGPRQPQHF
TRBJ1-5,TRBV2,CASSSSFEQSIEPQHF
TRBJ1-6,TRBV2,CASSVMGPDYILLHW
TRBJ1-5,TRBV18,CASSPSMGVNQPQHF
TRBJ2-3,TRBV9,CASSKQGLFTTDTQYF
TRBJ1-1,TRBV20-1,CSAKGGQLLLF
TRBJ2-7,TRBV14,CASSPDRPPQETYF
TRBJ2-7,TRBV20-1,CSARGQASEQYF
TRBJ2-7,TRBV5-4,CASSLALGLAGVSYEQYF
TRBJ2-7,TRBV2,CASAQRRAYEQYF
TRBJ1-2,TRBV6-1,CASSEALRGAGGDYGYTF
TRBJ1-2,TRBV29-1,CSGKGDAGYTF
TRBJ2-2,TRBV5-1,CASSQTGGGYGELFF
TRBJ1-1,TRBV29-1,CSAVATDSEAFF